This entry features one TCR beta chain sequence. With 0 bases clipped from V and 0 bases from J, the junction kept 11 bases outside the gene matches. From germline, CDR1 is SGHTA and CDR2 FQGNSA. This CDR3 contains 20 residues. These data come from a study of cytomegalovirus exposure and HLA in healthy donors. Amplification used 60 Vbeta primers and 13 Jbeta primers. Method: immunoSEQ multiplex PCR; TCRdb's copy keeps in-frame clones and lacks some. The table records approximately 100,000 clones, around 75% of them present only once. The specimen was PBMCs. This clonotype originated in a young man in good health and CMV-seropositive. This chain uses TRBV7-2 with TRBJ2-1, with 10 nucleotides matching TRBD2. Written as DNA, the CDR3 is TGTGCCAGCAGCTTAGCGCAGGCTAGCGGGGGCCCAAACTCCTACAATGAGCAGTTCTTC. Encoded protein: CASSLAQASGGPNSYNEQFF.